This is a list of T cell receptor beta chains from one sample in a study of STAT5B mutations in CD4+ large granular lymphocyte leukemia. TCRdb's copy holds only in-frame clones and misses some; the assay was immunoSEQ multiplex PCR. The top ten hold 2.6% of the sample, which has some 40,000 clones, approximately 83% seen once. The specimen sequenced was CD4+ T cells from blood buffy coats. The receptors shown here come from a human donor in good health. Both conserved end residues are part of each CDR3. The order of the fields is clone size, J gene, V gene, CDR3 length, D gene, CDR3 protein, CDR3 DNA. D genes are given only for firm matches. Where a row states a size, it is once, few, many or the class of an expanded clone; other rows omit it.

>-|TRBJ2-3|TRBV7-6|15|-
CASSWTQGNGDTQYF
TGTGCCAGCAGCTGGACTCAGGGGAATGGAGATACGCAGTATTTT
>-|TRBJ1-2|TRBV6-5|14|-
CASTPVGGNYGYTF
TGTGCCAGCACCCCAGTGGGGGGGAACTATGGCTACACCTTC
>-|TRBJ1-1|TRBV28|16|-
CASSPPLQGLNTEAFF
TGTGCCAGCAGTCCTCCTTTACAGGGTCTGAACACTGAAGCTTTCTTT
>-|TRBJ2-3|TRBV7-2|19|TRBD2
CASSLGLAGPSQTTDTQYF
TGTGCCAGCAGCTTAGGACTAGCGGGACCGTCACAAACCACAGATACGCAGTATTTT
>once|TRBJ1-1|TRBV19|14|-
CASSKKTETTEAFF
TGTGCCAGTAGTAAAAAGACTGAAACTACTGAAGCTTTCTTT
>-|TRBJ1-2|TRBV6-1|18|-
CASSEALSGRGMVYGYTF
TGTGCCAGCAGTGAAGCTCTCAGTGGAAGGGGGATGGTGTATGGCTACACCTTC
>-|TRBJ1-4|TRBV15|15|TRBD1
CATSNYGQGGEKLFF
TGTGCCACCAGCAACTATGGACAGGGAGGTGAAAAACTGTTTTTT
>-|TRBJ1-3|TRBV7-6|16|-
CASSLEIESSGNTIYF
TGTGCCAGCAGCTTAGAGATAGAGAGCTCTGGAAACACCATATATTTT
>-|TRBJ2-7|TRBV5-1|14|-
CASSLDPDNYEQYF
TGCGCCAGCAGCTTGGACCCTGATAACTACGAGCAGTACTTC
>-|TRBJ2-3|TRBV15|15|-
CATSRDRPSTDTQYF
TGTGCCACCAGCAGAGATCGGCCTAGCACAGATACGCAGTATTTT
>-|TRBJ2-3|TRBV30|15|TRBD1
CAWEDRGLGTDTQYF
TGTGCCTGGGAGGACAGGGGGCTGGGCACAGATACGCAGTATTTT
>-|TRBJ2-3|TRBV6-1|14|TRBD2
CASRVAGAPDTQYF
TGTGCCAGCAGGGTAGCGGGGGCGCCAGATACGCAGTATTTT
>-|TRBJ1-2|TRBV9|13|-
CASSLPPENGYTF
TGTGCCAGCAGCTTACCCCCAGAGAATGGCTACACCTTC
>-|TRBJ1-2|TRBV27|12|-
CASSPVGYGYTF
TGTGCCAGCAGTCCGGTAGGCTATGGCTACACCTTC
>once|TRBJ1-1|TRBV25-1|13|-
CASSEWAAPEAFF
TGTGCCAGCAGTGAATGGGCAGCCCCCGAAGCTTTCTTT
>-|TRBJ1-1|TRBV10-3|13|-
CAISFTGNTEAFF
TGTGCCATCAGTTTCACAGGGAACACTGAAGCTTTCTTT
>few|TRBJ1-1|TRBV7-9|15|-
CASSGSRGVNTEAFF
TGTGCCAGCAGCGGCTCTCGGGGCGTGAACACTGAAGCTTTCTTT
>-|TRBJ2-6|TRBV5-1|18|-
CASSLKATGSRGANVLTF
TGCGCCAGCAGCTTGAAGGCCACGGGAAGTCGTGGGGCCAACGTCCTGACTTTC
>-|TRBJ2-7|TRBV5-1|15|-
CASSLAVFNSYEQYF
TGCGCCAGCAGCTTGGCTGTCTTTAATTCCTACGAGCAGTACTTC
>-|TRBJ1-4|TRBV5-8|15|-
CASSVGDKDNEKLFF
TGTGCCAGCAGCGTAGGGGACAAGGATAATGAAAAACTGTTTTTT
>-|TRBJ2-1|TRBV28|11|-
CASSSFYEQFF
TGTGCCAGCAGTTCATTTTATGAGCAGTTCTTC
>-|TRBJ2-5|TRBV7-6|13|-
CASSLRIQETQYF
TGTGCCAGCAGTCTCCGAATCCAAGAGACCCAGTACTTC
>-|TRBJ1-2|TRBV5-1|13|-
CASSLDGGYGYTF
TGCGCCAGCAGCTTGGACGGGGGCTATGGCTACACCTTC
>-|TRBJ1-1|TRBV27|14|-
CASSFSGLSTEAFF
TGTGCCAGCAGTTTTTCGGGTTTGAGCACTGAAGCTTTCTTT
>once|TRBJ2-7|TRBV4-3|15|-
CASSQEPSVPYEQYF
TGCGCCAGCAGCCAAGAACCTAGCGTTCCCTACGAGCAGTACTTC
>once|TRBJ1-2|TRBV7-3|12|-
CASSLMGSGYTF
TGTGCCAGCAGCTTAATGGGGAGTGGCTACACCTTC
>-|TRBJ1-5|TRBV28|14|-
CASSLQGPRQPQHF
TGTGCCAGCAGTCTACAGGGCCCGCGTCAGCCCCAGCATTTT
>-|TRBJ2-3|TRBV7-8|15|TRBD1
CASSLPGQGTDTQYF
TGTGCCAGCAGCTTACCCGGACAGGGCACAGATACGCAGTATTTT
>-|TRBJ1-1|TRBV7-3|15|TRBD1
CASSYGQGMNTEAFF
TGTGCCAGCAGCTATGGACAGGGAATGAACACTGAAGCTTTCTTT
>-|TRBJ2-2|TRBV10-3|15|TRBD2
CAISALAGDTGELFF
TGTGCCATCAGTGCACTAGCGGGAGACACCGGGGAGCTGTTTTTT
>-|TRBJ1-5|TRBV10-3|15|TRBD1
CAIRAGTEIYQPQHF
TGTGCCATCAGGGCCGGGACAGAGATCTATCAGCCCCAGCATTTT
>-|TRBJ2-2|TRBV10-3|13|-
CAISPTGTGELFF
TGTGCCATCAGCCCCACGGGCACCGGGGAGCTGTTTTTT
>few|TRBJ1-1|TRBV6-5|13|-
CASSLLVGTEAFF
TGTGCCAGCAGTCTCCTAGTGGGCACTGAAGCTTTCTTT
>-|TRBJ2-3|TRBV30|17|TRBD2
CAWSVTSGRGSTDTQYF
TGTGCCTGGAGTGTGACTAGCGGGAGAGGTAGCACAGATACGCAGTATTTT
>-|TRBJ2-2|TRBV10-3|16|-
CAISESGAWNTGELFF
TGTGCCATCAGTGAGTCCGGAGCCTGGAACACCGGGGAGCTGTTTTTT